These 26 T cell receptor beta chains were all obtained from the same sample, sequenced in a study of blood T cell repertoires in COVID-19. Sequenced by immunoSEQ multiplex PCR; TCRdb stores in-frame clones only, minus some. The data hold about 320,000 clones, with 85% observed a single time. Sequencing input: PBMCs or T cells enriched from blood (not recorded which). The origin of the receptors is a woman in her twenties or thirties who had been exposed to COVID-19.

V is TRBV5-1 and J is TRBJ2-1; TRBD1 is a possible D gene (5 bases). Germline lookup yields CDR1 SGHRS and CDR2 YFSETQ. The CDR3 is 13 amino acids. Trimming pared 2 bases from V and 4 bases from J, leaving 7 bases between. The CDR3 reads CASSFQGYNEQFF. The CDR3 bases are TGCGCCAGCAGCTTTCAGGGTTACAATGAGCAGTTCTTC.

V is TRBV19 and J is TRBJ1-2; D is ambiguous. Between the trimmed V and J ends, which lost 5 bases and 3 bases, there was a span of 7 bases. The CDR3 sequence is 12 residues long. Germline V gives CDR1 LNHDA, CDR2 SQIVND (reference sequence). CDR3 region: CASSPPDYGYTF. In DNA, the CDR3 is TGTGCCAGTAGTCCTCCAGACTATGGCTACACCTTC.

The chain recombines TRBV7-3 with TRBJ2-3; 13 bases are a match to TRBD2. The germline CDR1 and CDR2 sequences are SGHTA and FQGTGA. V dropped 4 bases and J dropped 2; count of bases not matched to a gene: 3. The CDR3 is 16 residues long. CDR3 bases: TGTGCCAGCAGCTCGGGACTAGCGGGGCCCACAGATACGCAGTATTTT. It yields the protein CASSSGLAGPTDTQYF.

V is TRBV7-2 and J is TRBJ2-1; TRBD2 agrees at 7 bases. CDR3 size: 15 residues. The V gene end was trimmed by 1 base and the J gene end by 3 bases; junction bases not matched to a gene: 3. Germline V gene lookup returns CDR1 SGHTA and CDR2 FQGNSA. DNA of the CDR3: TGTGCCAGCAGCTTAGGCCTAGCGGACTACAATGAGCAGTTCTTC. It yields the protein CASSLGLADYNEQFF.

For the CDR3, the DNA is TGCAGCGTCAGGGGGTTGGGGGAGACCCAGTACTTC. Translated, it gives CSVRGLGETQYF. The chain joins TRBV29-1 to TRBJ2-5; 7 bases fit TRBD1. The germline CDR1 and CDR2 sequences are SQVTM and ANQGSEA. Trimming cost V 6 bases and J 5 bases; bases outside gene matches: 6. CDR3 length: 12 residues.

This clone has only one observation. V gene TRBV7-2 combines with J gene TRBJ1-2, with 8 bases identical to TRBD1. Per the germline V gene, CDR1 is SGHTA and CDR2 is FQGNSA. The CDR3 consists of 14 residues. The ends lost 5 bases at V and 5 bases at J; junction bases unmatched: 7. The CDR3 here is CASSPGTGAYGYTF. CDR3 coding DNA: TGTGCCAGCAGCCCCGGGACAGGCGCTTATGGCTACACCTTC.

This clone was detected only a few times. Other nucleotide sequences in the sample specify the same CDR3. The genes are TRBV9 and TRBJ1-6, with TRBD1 matching 9 bases. The CDR3 runs to 14 residues. Trimming cost V 2 bases and J 7 bases; bases outside gene matches: 1. The germline V gene encodes CDR1 SGDLS and CDR2 YYNGEE. This CDR3 is CASSVGTGNSPLHF. CDR3 bases: TGTGCCAGCAGCGTTGGGACAGGGAATTCACCCCTCCACTTT.

This chain joins TRBV7-6 and TRBJ2-7; TRBD2 aligns across 13 bases. The CDR3 runs 15 residues. V dropped 5 bases and J dropped 7; count of bases not matched to a gene: 8. CDR1 SGHVS and CDR2 FNYEAQ come from the germline V gene. CDR3 sequence reads: CASSESGTSGKEQYF. CDR3 coding DNA: TGTGCCAGCAGCGAATCCGGGACTAGCGGGAAAGAGCAGTACTTC.

The chain links TRBV5-6 to TRBJ2-5, with a tentative D call TRBD1 (5 bases). The germline V gene encodes CDR1 SGHDT and CDR2 YYEEEE. CDR3 length: 14 amino acids. The V end lost 3 bases, the J end lost 2 bases, and 11 bases lay between the germline ends. CDR3 DNA: TGTGCCAGCAGCTGGGGTGGGGCTCAAGAGACCCAGTACTTC. Residues: CASSWGGAQETQYF.

This chain connects TRBV10-3 to TRBJ2-7; 7 bases line up with TRBD2. The CDR3 extends over 11 amino acids. Per the germline V gene, CDR1 is ENHRY and CDR2 is SYGVKD. The trim removed 10 bases at V and 9 bases at J, leaving 9 bases unmatched. The CDR3 loop reads CATTETGGQYF. CDR3 nucleotide sequence: TGTGCCACCACCGAAACGGGGGGGCAGTACTTC.

The chain joins TRBV5-4 to TRBJ1-2, with TRBD1 matching over 10 bases. Germline CDR1 SGHNT, CDR2 YYREEE (reference sequence). Trimming took 4 bases from V and 5 from J; bases not matched to a gene: 5. The CDR3 contains 14 residues. The DNA for the CDR3 is TGTGCCAGCAGCGGGGAGGACAGGGGGTATGGCTACACCTTC. The encoded protein is CASSGEDRGYGYTF.

The V call is TRBV3-1 (or the pseudogene TRBV3-2), the J call TRBJ2-5; TRBD2 might be the D (6 bases). The CDR3 consists of 14 residues. Germline CDR1 reads LGHDT; CDR2 reads YNNKEL (reference sequence). Between the trimmed V and J ends, which lost 4 bases and 2 bases, there was a span of 11 bases. The CDR3 spells CASSPRENQETQYF. The CDR3 DNA follows: TGTGCCAGCAGCCCCCGGGAGAATCAAGAGACCCAGTACTTC.

Only a few counts were recorded for this clone. The rearrangement joins TRBV7-9 to TRBJ1-1; maybe TRBD1 (5 bases). The V end lost 5 bases, the J end lost 6 bases, and 13 bases lay between the germline ends. The CDR3 is 13 amino acids. CDR1 SEHNR and CDR2 FQNEAQ come from the germline V gene (reference sequence). The CDR3 is CASSLTGFPEAFF. In DNA form, the CDR3 reads TGTGCCAGCAGCCTCACAGGATTTCCTGAAGCTTTCTTT.

This sequence joins TRBV5-4 and TRBJ2-2, with D possibly matching TRBD1 (5 bases). Trimming took 2 bases from V and 5 from J, leaving 10 bases between them. Germline V gene sequence: CDR1 SGHNT, CDR2 YYREEE (reference sequence). CDR3 size: 14 residues. The CDR3 loop reads CASSFVTETGELFF. In DNA, the CDR3 is TGTGCCAGCAGCTTTGTGACAGAAACCGGGGAGCTGTTTTTT.

The genes are TRBV27 and TRBJ1-1; 9 bases line up with TRBD1. This CDR3 is 18 amino acids long. After removal of 8 bases from V and 1 base from J, the junction contained 17 bases not matched to a gene. CDR1 MNHEY and CDR2 SMNVEV come from the germline V gene (reference sequence). The CDR3 nucleotides are TGTGCCAGCCAAGTGAAGGGGACAGGGAATTTTAGGAACACTGAAGCTTTCTTT. Its protein product is CASQVKGTGNFRNTEAFF.

The chain combines TRBV28 with TRBJ2-3; weak D call: TRBD2 (5 bases). V lost 4 bases, J lost 4 bases, and 18 bases lay in between. The CDR3 totals 16 residues. Germline CDR1 reads MDHEN; CDR2 reads SYDVKM. The CDR3 loop is CASSSPPSSSADTQYF. As DNA, the CDR3 is TGTGCCAGCAGTTCCCCACCCTCTAGTAGCGCAGATACGCAGTATTTT.

This chain joins TRBV24-1 and TRBJ2-3; 12 positions match TRBD2. Germline V CDR1 and CDR2: KGHDR, SFDVKD. The CDR3 is made up of 16 amino acids. V was clipped by 4 bases and J by 7 bases; unmatched bases: 8. The chain's CDR3 is CATSDPSGGAANTQYF. The CDR3 DNA reads as TGTGCCACCAGTGACCCTAGCGGGGGGGCAGCAAATACGCAGTATTTT.

Turning to this clone: Other DNA sequences in the same sample also yield this CDR3. The chain has TRBV19 and TRBJ1-5, with unresolved D. The CDR3 runs 13 residues. The germline V and J ends were trimmed by 2 bases and 7 bases, with 9 bases remaining between them. Looked up from germline, CDR1 is LNHDA and CDR2 is SQIVND (reference sequence). CDR3 nucleotide sequence: TGTGCCAGTAGTATAACGGGTCGCCAGCCCCAGCATTTT. The encoded protein is CASSITGRQPQHF.

This rearrangement joins TRBV5-5 to TRBJ2-3; tentatively, D is TRBD2 (6 bases). This CDR3 is built from 14 residues. CDR1 SGHKS and CDR2 YYEKEE come from the germline V gene (reference sequence). The V end was cut by 4 bases, the J end by 4 bases, with 13 bases between. The CDR3 DNA follows: TGTGCCAGCAGCCCCCGACTAGGAGCAGATACGCAGTATTTT. It encodes CASSPRLGADTQYF.

To note about this clone: It is unclear where the CDR3 begins or ends on the DNA, so no DNA is shown, and the CDR3 is as TCRdb lists it. The CDR3 sequence: CASSDSFGSGGSDTQYF. The chain links TRBV6-4 to TRBJ2-3; the table's D call TRBD2 went unverified against the DNA. Germline-derived CDR1 and CDR2 are MRHNA and SNTAGT. Ends included, the CDR3 has 17 residues.

The V and J genes are TRBV18 and TRBJ2-1; 8 bases agree with TRBD2. CDR1 is KGHSH and CDR2 is LQKENI in the germline V gene. Germline trimming cut 5 bases from V and 7 bases from J; bases unmatched to any gene: 10. The CDR3 contains 15 residues. CDR3 amino acids: CASSTSGLESNEQFF. CDR3 sequence (DNA): TGTGCCAGCTCAACATCGGGACTAGAATCAAATGAGCAGTTCTTC.

The chain recombines TRBV4-3 with TRBJ1-1; D is possibly TRBD1 (5 bases). The CDR3 is 15 residues long. Germline CDR1 reads LGHNA; CDR2 reads YSLEER. V dropped 4 bases and J dropped 7 bases, with 19 bases sitting between them. In DNA form, the CDR3 reads TGCGCCAGCAGCCGAAGGGCCGGGGGAATCGGTGAAGCTTTCTTT. As protein: CASSRRAGGIGEAFF.

This clone was observed a handful of times. V usage is TRBV28 and J usage is TRBJ1-5; the match to TRBD1 covers 9 bases. This CDR3 is built from 16 residues. Per germline, CDR1 MDHEN and CDR2 SYDVKM. V lost 5 bases and J lost 3; bases outside the gene matches: 8. In DNA, the CDR3 is TGTGCCAGCAGTCCCTCGGGACAGGGCCTCAATCAGCCCCAGCATTTT. It is translated as CASSPSGQGLNQPQHF.

The chain uses TRBV3-1 (or the pseudogene TRBV3-2) and TRBJ1-2; no firm D call. CDR1 is LGHDT, CDR2 YNNKEL, per germline (reference sequence). The CDR3 contains 14 residues. The V end was cut by 0 bases, the J end by 8 bases, with 13 bases between. The CDR3 sequence: CASSQDMRGGGYTF. The CDR3 DNA reads as TGTGCCAGCAGCCAAGATATGAGAGGAGGCGGCTACACCTTC.

This rearrangement joins TRBV10-1 to TRBJ2-2; perhaps TRBD2 as D (5 bases). Germline V lookup: CDR1 WNHNN, CDR2 SYGVQD (reference sequence). The CDR3 has 13 amino acids. Trimming took off 5 bases at V and 3 bases at J, with 7 bases between the two ends. The CDR3 loop reads CASSTRDTGELFF. Here the CDR3 DNA reads TGCGCCAGCAGTACTAGAGACACCGGGGAGCTGTTTTTT.

The chain's CDR3 is CASSVTGGGNTEAFF. DNA for the CDR3: TGTGCCAGCAGCGTTACAGGGGGCGGGAACACTGAAGCTTTCTTT. The genes are TRBV7-9 and TRBJ1-1, with TRBD1 matching over 9 bases. J gave up 1 base and V 5 bases, and 5 bases lay outside the gene matches. CDR3 length equals 15 residues. CDR1 and CDR2 (germline): SEHNR, FQNEAQ (reference sequence).